The 2 T cell receptor beta chains listed next were all sequenced from one sample in a study of T cell clones after liver transplantation. These TCRs' antigens remain unknown. The method was immunoSEQ multiplex PCR; TCRdb's version includes in-frame clones alone and lacks a portion of them. The sample shows 4,500 to 6,000 clones, just over 40% of them seen only once. Proliferating CFSE-low MLR cells were sequenced to define alloreactive TCRbeta sequences. Source material: CD4+ T cells from cultured PBMCs. These receptors were taken from a human patient who received a liver transplant. The graft donor may have contributed some T cells.

This clone is labeled large (0.1 to 1%). The rearrangement uses TRBV23-1 and TRBJ1-4, with TRBD1 identical over 7 bases. TRBV23-1 is recorded as an ORF, its role being uncertain. The CDR3 runs to 15 residues. V shed 2 bases and J 6 bases; nucleotides not matched to a gene: 6. The CDR3 nucleotides read TGCGCCAGCAGTCAAGACAGGGTTGACCATGAAAAACTGTTTTTT. This gives the protein CASSQDRVDHEKLFF.

Concerning this clone: One base away lies a much larger clone, so this may be a sequencing read error. Distinct nucleotide sequences in the sample also encode this CDR3. V usage is TRBV29-1 and J usage is TRBJ2-3, with 9 bases fitting TRBD1. Per the germline V gene, CDR1 is SQVTM and CDR2 is ANQGSEA. J gave up 3 bases and V 7 bases, and 5 bases lay outside the gene matches. The CDR3 consists of 13 residues. The CDR3 DNA reads as TGCAGCGCGGGACAGGGAGCAACAGATACGCAGTATTTT. Translating gives CSAGQGATDTQYF.